The 15 T cell receptor beta chains presented below share a single source sample, sequenced in a study of CD8+ T cells in alopecia areata. Sequencing used cDNA as its template, made by extracting RNA and reverse transcribing it. Generated by immunoSEQ multiplex PCR, the TCRdb table keeps only in-frame clones and is missing some. The table lists 180,000 or so clones, about three fifths of them singletons, with roughly 17% in the top ten. Treatment in this sample: oral pan-JAK inhibitor, 5-10 mg twice daily. This specimen consisted of CD4+ T cells sorted from blood, obtained between weeks 55 and 65, from a patient treated with tofacitinib. The receptors here all came from a human donor with alopecia areata.

V is TRBV30 and J is TRBJ1-1, with 11 nucleotides matching TRBD1. The CDR3 contains 14 residues. The junction had 9 bases not matched to a gene; V was cut back by 7 bases and J by 5 bases. Germline lookup yields CDR1 GTSNPN and CDR2 SVGIG (reference sequence). The CDR3 loop is CASAMGQGVTEAFF. In nucleotides, the CDR3 is TGTGCCTCCGCGATGGGACAGGGGGTAACTGAAGCTTTCTTT.

This clone has only a few counts. The rearrangement uses TRBV6-5 and TRBJ2-5, with D uncertain. Germline CDR1 is MNHEY and CDR2 is SVGAGI. V lost 6 bases and J 1 base, leaving 12 bases between the germline ends. The CDR3 totals 14 residues. The CDR3 region has the DNA TGTGCCAGCAGCAAAGGACGAATCCAAGAGACCCAGTACTTC. This encodes CASSKGRIQETQYF.

The rearrangement joins TRBV25-1 to TRBJ2-6; 7 bases map to TRBD2. J lost 0 bases, V lost 1 base, and 6 bases had no gene match. The CDR3 consists of 18 residues. Germline V gene sequence: CDR1 MGHDK, CDR2 SYGVNS. CDR3 nucleotide sequence: TGTGCCAGCAGTGAATCTTACAGCGGGAACTCTGGGGCCAACGTCCTGACTTTC. This codes for CASSESYSGNSGANVLTF.

The chain joins TRBV5-1 to TRBJ2-3; 9 bases match TRBD2. The germline CDR1 and CDR2 sequences are SGHRS and YFSETQ. CDR3 length: 16 residues. With V trimmed by 4 bases and J by 3 bases, 9 bases remained unmatched. CDR3 DNA sequence: TGCGCCAGCAGCCTCGTCGCGGGGGGGCAGACAGATACGCAGTATTTT. Its protein is CASSLVAGGQTDTQYF.

V is TRBV4-1 and J is TRBJ2-5; 9 positions match TRBD1. The V segment lost 4 bases and the J segment 7 bases; nucleotides outside the gene matches: 7. Germline lookup yields CDR1 MGHRA and CDR2 YSYEKL. The CDR3 length is 14 residues. The DNA of the CDR3 is TGCGCCAGCAGCCCGGGACAGGGAAGGGGGACCCAGTACTTC. Translation: CASSPGQGRGTQYF.

The chain is built from TRBV6-5 and TRBJ1-2; 7 bases fit TRBD1. Germline CDR1 MNHEY, CDR2 SVGAGI. The trim removed 5 bases at V and 0 bases at J, leaving 3 bases unmatched. This CDR3 region has 14 residues. CDR3 protein: CASSLGQANYGYTF. As DNA, the CDR3 is TGTGCCAGCAGTCTCGGACAGGCTAACTATGGCTACACCTTC.

In its sample, this clone was seen once. The chain joins TRBV4-2 to TRBJ2-4; 8 bases line up with TRBD1. This CDR3 contains 17 residues. Losses at the gene ends were 3 bases for V and 0 bases for J; bases not matched to a gene: 7. Germline V gene lookup returns CDR1 LGHNA and CDR2 YNFKEQ. The CDR3 protein is CASSHPLDRVAKNIQYF. The CDR3 DNA sequence: TGTGCCAGCAGCCATCCCTTGGACAGGGTAGCCAAAAACATTCAGTACTTC.

The rearrangement uses TRBV15 and TRBJ2-2; D is perhaps TRBD2 (5 bases). The CDR3 loop spans 13 amino acids. Germline V gives CDR1 LNHNV, CDR2 YYDKDF (reference sequence). The V gene lost 3 bases and the J gene lost 7 bases, with 9 bases spanning the gap. CDR3 loop: CATSSPGIGELFF. The CDR3 DNA is TGTGCCACCAGCAGTCCGGGAATCGGGGAGCTGTTTTTT.

V is TRBV5-1 and J is TRBJ2-1; 11 positions agree with TRBD2. CDR1 is SGHRS and CDR2 is YFSETQ in the germline V gene. Trimming removed 4 bases from V and 8 bases from J; junction bases left unmatched: 8. The CDR3 is 15 residues long. CDR3 loop: CASSGTSGPGDEQFF. The CDR3 region has the DNA TGCGCCAGCAGCGGGACTAGCGGCCCCGGTGATGAGCAGTTCTTC.

The chain combines TRBV9 with TRBJ2-3; D remains ambiguous. This CDR3 contains 14 residues. V was clipped by 3 bases and J by 10 bases, with 18 bases between them. Germline V gene data show CDR1 as SGDLS and CDR2 as YYNGEE. The DNA of the CDR3 is TGTGCCAGCAGCGCCGGAAGGCCTGTCGTACCGCAGTATTTT. Amino acids: CASSAGRPVVPQYF.

The J gene is TRBJ1-2, the V gene TRBV28, with D hard to call. This CDR3 has 12 amino acids. V lost 7 bases to trimming and J lost 9 bases, with 15 bases between them. CDR1 and CDR2 (germline): MDHEN, SYDVKM. The CDR3 DNA reads as TGTGCCAGCATGGAGGGTGGGCTGCGCTACACCTTC. It is translated as CASMEGGLRYTF.

The rearrangement links TRBV20-1 to TRBJ1-2; D gene unclear. Germline lookup yields CDR1 DFQATT and CDR2 SNEGSKA (reference sequence). The CDR3 loop spans 10 amino acids. Deletions cut 6 bases from V and 8 bases from J, with 10 bases between. In DNA, the CDR3 is TGCAGTGCCAGCGGTCAAGGCTACACCTTC. It translates to CSASGQGYTF.

V and J are TRBV5-6 and TRBJ1-2; D may be TRBD1 (5 bases). This CDR3 is built from 12 residues. Trimming shortened V by 4 bases and J by 5 bases, and 9 bases separated the two germline ends. Germline CDR1 SGHDT, CDR2 YYEEEE. DNA for the CDR3: TGTGCCAGCAGCCTGACAGATTATGGCTACACCTTC. Its protein product is CASSLTDYGYTF.

The CDR3 DNA is TGTGCCAGCAGCTTGGGGACAGGGGTTGAAGCTTTCTTT. Amino acid sequence: CASSLGTGVEAFF. The J gene is TRBJ1-1, the V gene TRBV7-4, with 10 bases aligning to TRBD1. J lost 7 bases, V lost 3 bases, and 2 bases had no gene match. Germline values: CDR1 SGHVT, CDR2 SQSDAQ. CDR3 size: 13 residues.

The V call is TRBV15, the J call TRBJ1-1; D possibly corresponds to TRBD1 (6 bases). V was cut by 5 bases and J by 2 bases, with 12 bases left in between. CDR1 LNHNV and CDR2 YYDKDF come from the germline V gene (reference sequence). The CDR3 is 14 amino acids. For the CDR3, the DNA is TGTGCCACCAGCCGTGGGACAACAAACACTGAAGCTTTCTTT. Translating gives CATSRGTTNTEAFF.